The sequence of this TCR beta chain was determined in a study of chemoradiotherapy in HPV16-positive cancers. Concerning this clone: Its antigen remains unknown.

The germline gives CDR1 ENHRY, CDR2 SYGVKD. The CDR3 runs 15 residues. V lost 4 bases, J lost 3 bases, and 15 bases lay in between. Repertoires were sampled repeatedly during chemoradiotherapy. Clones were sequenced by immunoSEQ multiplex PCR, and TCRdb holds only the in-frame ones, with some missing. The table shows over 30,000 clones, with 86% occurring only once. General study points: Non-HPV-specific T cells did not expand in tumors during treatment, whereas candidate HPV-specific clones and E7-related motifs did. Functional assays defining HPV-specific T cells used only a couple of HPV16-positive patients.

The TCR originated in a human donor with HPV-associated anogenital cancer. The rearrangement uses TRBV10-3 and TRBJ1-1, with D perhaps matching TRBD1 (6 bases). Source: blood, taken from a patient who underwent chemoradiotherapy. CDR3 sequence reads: CAISATTGWDTEAFF. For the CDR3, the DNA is TGTGCCATCAGTGCTACGACAGGTTGGGACACTGAAGCTTTCTTT.